This passage covers 21 T cell receptor beta chains from one sample sequenced in a study of T cell responses to AZD1222 COVID-19 vaccine. TCRdb keeps only in-frame clones here, not all; method: immunoSEQ multiplex PCR. The sample contains some 100,000 clones, 70% to 90% of which appear only once. The source material was peripheral blood, sampled 28 days after the second AZD1222 dose. Receptors were obtained from an adult who received the AZD1222 COVID-19 vaccine.

CDR3 amino acids: CASSLGTGALYGYTF. CDR3 in DNA: TGTGCCAGCAGCTTGGGGACAGGGGCCCTCTATGGCTACACCTTC. The gene calls are TRBV5-4 and TRBJ1-2; TRBD1 matches at 9 bases. CDR3 length: 15 residues. Germline loops: CDR1 SGHNT, CDR2 YYREEE (reference sequence). Unmatched junction bases numbered 4, after V lost 0 bases and J lost 4 bases.

V and J are TRBV5-1 and TRBJ1-2; D not certain. From germline, CDR1 is SGHRS and CDR2 YFSETQ. The CDR3 totals 15 residues. V gave up 0 bases and J gave up 7 bases, with 16 bases separating them. In nucleotides, the CDR3 is TGCGCCAGCAGCTTGGCCGGGCAGGAGGATCTTGGCTACACCTTC. Its translation: CASSLAGQEDLGYTF.

The chain joins TRBV10-3 to TRBJ2-2; TRBD1 is a possible D gene (5 bases). This CDR3 contains 12 residues. Germline V CDR1 and CDR2: ENHRY, SYGVKD. Trimming left V 7 bases short and J 5 bases short, with 8 bases between. The CDR3, as DNA: TGTGCCATCAAGGGGTTGACCGGGGAGCTGTTTTTT. Its protein product is CAIKGLTGELFF.

J is TRBJ1-6 and V is TRBV9; D might be TRBD1 (6 bases). Trimming removed 4 bases from V and 7 bases from J, with 12 bases in between. The germline CDR1 and CDR2 sequences are SGDLS and YYNGEE. This CDR3 is 14 amino acids long. CDR3 sequence (DNA): TGTGCCAGCAGCCCAACAGGGCAAAATTCACCCCTCCACTTT. Amino acid sequence: CASSPTGQNSPLHF. The whole variable domain, remainder taken from reference TRBV9 and TRBJ1-6, is DSGVTQTPKHLITATGQRVTLRCSPRSGDLSVYWYQQSLDQGLQFLIQYYNGEERAKGNILERFSAQQFPDLHSELNLSSLELGDSALYFCASSPTGQNSPLHFGNGTRLTVT.

In DNA, the CDR3 is TGTGCCAGCGCGACCGGGACAGGGGCCTTGGGGGAGCAGTACTTC. It yields the protein CASATGTGALGEQYF. The genes are TRBV7-2 and TRBJ2-7; 10 nucleotides agree with TRBD1. Per the germline V gene, CDR1 is SGHTA and CDR2 is FQGNSA. This CDR3 comprises 15 residues. V trimming: 8 bases; J trimming: 7 bases; junction bases outside the gene matches: 14.

V is TRBV30 and J is TRBJ1-6; D not resolved. CDR3 length equals 14 residues. V gave up 2 bases and J gave up 7 bases, with 12 bases separating them. The germline V gene has CDR1 GTSNPN and CDR2 SVGIG (reference sequence). The CDR3 DNA reads TGTGCCTGGAGTCTCGAAACAGAAAATTCACCCCTCCACTTT. It specifies CAWSLETENSPLHF.

This chain joins TRBV2 and TRBJ2-7; 10 bases agree with TRBD1. Per the germline V gene, CDR1 is SNHLY and CDR2 is FYNNEI. This CDR3 is built from 13 residues. Trimming took 7 bases from V and 5 from J; bases not matched to a gene: 5. The CDR3 here is CASTRDRGDEQYF. Here the CDR3 DNA reads TGTGCCAGCACCCGGGACAGGGGAGACGAGCAGTACTTC.

This chain joins TRBV30 and TRBJ1-5; the D gene is possibly TRBD1 (5 bases). This CDR3 comprises 14 residues. Germline values: CDR1 GTSNPN, CDR2 SVGIG (reference sequence). V lost 0 bases to trimming and J lost 2 bases, with 8 bases between them. CDR3 region: CAWSVGQGNQPQHF. CDR3 bases: TGTGCCTGGAGTGTGGGGCAGGGCAATCAGCCCCAGCATTTT.

The chain recombines TRBV5-1 with TRBJ1-4; 8 bases are shared with TRBD1. The CDR3 is 15 amino acids. Trimming at V came to 2 bases and at J to 6 bases, leaving 6 bases not matched to a gene. Germline values: CDR1 SGHRS, CDR2 YFSETQ. CDR3 nucleotide sequence: TGCGCCAGCAGCTTCGCAGGGGGCAGGGATGAAAAACTGTTTTTT. This translates into CASSFAGGRDEKLFF.

The V call is TRBV5-1, the J call TRBJ2-5; TRBD1 aligns across 8 bases. This CDR3 region has 14 residues. The germline V gene encodes CDR1 SGHRS and CDR2 YFSETQ. After removal of 2 bases from V and 1 base from J, the junction contained 1 base not matched to a gene. Written as DNA, the CDR3 is TGCGCCAGCAGCTTCCAGGGGGCCCAAGAGACCCAGTACTTC. Its translation is CASSFQGAQETQYF. The whole variable domain, filled in from reference TRBV5-1 and TRBJ2-5, reads KAGVTQTPRYLIKTRGQQVTLSCSPISGHRSVSWYQQTPGQGLQFLFEYFSETQRNKGNFPGRFSGRQFSNSRSEMNVSTLELGDSALYLCASSFQGAQETQYFGPGTRLLVL.

V gene TRBV5-1 combines with J gene TRBJ1-4, with D maybe TRBD1 (5 bases). CDR1 is SGHRS and CDR2 is YFSETQ in the germline V gene. The CDR3 length is 17 residues. Trimming removed 0 bases from V and 7 bases from J, with 19 bases in between. CDR3 in DNA: TGCGCCAGCAGCTTGGCCGTTCAGGGACGGTTTGGTGAAAAACTGTTTTTT. Protein sequence: CASSLAVQGRFGEKLFF.

The V and J genes are TRBV7-9 and TRBJ2-7; possibly TRBD2 for D (6 bases). Germline CDR1 and CDR2: SEHNR and FQNEAQ (reference sequence). Trimming removed 5 bases at V and 2 bases at J, with 13 bases between. The length of the CDR3 is 14 residues. The DNA for the CDR3 is TGTGCCAGCAGCCTAATGCGGGGTCCCTACGAGCAGTACTTC. This sequence encodes CASSLMRGPYEQYF.

V usage is TRBV7-3 and J usage is TRBJ2-1, with a possible D match to TRBD1 (5 bases). The CDR3 totals 13 residues. CDR1 is SGHTA and CDR2 is FQGTGA in the germline V gene. V was cut by 4 bases and J by 8 bases, with 12 bases left in between. This CDR3 reads CASSSGHGDEQFF. DNA for the CDR3: TGTGCCAGCAGCTCAGGGCACGGAGATGAGCAGTTCTTC. Complete variable domain (other parts from reference TRBV7-3 and TRBJ2-1): GAGVSQTPSNKVTEKGKYVELRCDPISGHTALYWYRQSLGQGPEFLIYFQGTGAADDSGLPNDRFFAVRPEGSVSTLKIQRTERGDSAVYLCASSSGHGDEQFFGPGTRLTVL.

This chain uses TRBV5-1 with TRBJ2-1; the D is unclear. Germline loops: CDR1 SGHRS, CDR2 YFSETQ. The CDR3 has 13 amino acids. V was pared by 4 bases and J by 10 bases, with 15 bases between. For the CDR3, the DNA is TGCGCCAGCAGCAACGATGGGGAAGGGGAGCAGTTCTTC. Amino acids: CASSNDGEGEQFF.

This clone was counted only a few times. The chain links TRBV27 to TRBJ2-7; 7 nucleotides agree with TRBD1. The length of the CDR3 is 14 residues. Losses at the gene ends were 8 bases for V and 2 bases for J; bases not matched to a gene: 9. In germline, CDR1 is MNHEY, CDR2 SMNVEV (reference sequence). CDR3: CASGGTGETYEQYF. The CDR3 bases are TGTGCCAGCGGAGGAACAGGGGAAACCTACGAGCAGTACTTC.

This chain connects TRBV24-1 to TRBJ2-2; D tentatively fits TRBD1 or TRBD2 (6 bases each). Germline V gene sequence: CDR1 KGHDR, CDR2 SFDVKD. The CDR3 extends over 18 amino acids. V was pared by 1 base and J by 1 base, with 15 bases between. The CDR3 DNA sequence: TGTGCCACCAGTGATTTCACTTTACAGGGAGGGAACACCGGGGAGCTGTTTTTT. Protein: CATSDFTLQGGNTGELFF.

The chain couples TRBV6-2 or TRBV6-3 to TRBJ2-7; D is possibly TRBD1 (5 bases). CDR3 length: 13 amino acids. Germline V gene lookup returns CDR1 MNHEY and CDR2 SVGEGT. V gave up 5 bases and J gave up 2 bases, with 10 bases separating them. CDR3 nucleotide sequence: TGTGCCAGCAGTCCCGACAGAACCTACGAGCAGTACTTC. Protein product: CASSPDRTYEQYF.

This chain links TRBV2 with TRBJ1-2, with 10 positions matching TRBD1. Germline V gene sequence: CDR1 SNHLY, CDR2 FYNNEI. The CDR3 has 14 residues. After removal of 2 bases from V and 8 bases from J, the junction contained 5 bases not matched to a gene. CDR3: CASSEYGQGGGYTF. CDR3 nucleotide sequence: TGTGCCAGCAGTGAATACGGACAGGGGGGCGGCTACACCTTC.

The chain is built from TRBV11-1 and TRBJ2-5; tentatively, D is TRBD1 or TRBD2 (5 bases each). The CDR3 extends over 15 amino acids. V was pared by 4 bases and J by 1 base, with 13 bases between. CDR1 and CDR2 from the germline V gene are SGHAT and FQDESV (reference sequence). CDR3 nucleotides: TGTGCCAGCAGCTCGAGAGAGGGGATCCAAGAGACCCAGTACTTC. Protein: CASSSREGIQETQYF. The entire variable domain, with the rest obtained from reference TRBV11-1 and TRBJ2-5, is as follows: EAEVAQSPRYKITEKSQAVAFWCDPISGHATLYWYRQILGQGPELLVQFQDESVVDDSQLPKDRFSAERLKGVDSTLKIQPAELGDSAMYLCASSSREGIQETQYFGPGTRLLVL.

About this clone itself: Other DNA sequences within the sample encode an identical CDR3. The chain recombines TRBV28 with TRBJ2-7, with TRBD1 matching over 10 bases. Germline V gives CDR1 MDHEN, CDR2 SYDVKM. This CDR3 region has 14 residues. The V segment lost 6 bases and the J segment 4 bases; nucleotides outside the gene matches: 6. CDR3 coding DNA: TGTGCCAGCAGCTCCCCGGGACAGGGGTACGAGCAGTACTTC. This encodes CASSSPGQGYEQYF.

The chain uses TRBV19 and TRBJ1-4; 7 positions agree with TRBD1. Germline CDR1 is LNHDA and CDR2 is SQIVND (reference sequence). V trimming: 11 bases; J trimming: 3 bases; junction bases outside the gene matches: 9. The CDR3 totals 14 residues. CDR3 coding DNA: TGTGCCTCAGATTCCGGGACAGCTAATGAAAAACTGTTTTTT. It yields the protein CASDSGTANEKLFF.